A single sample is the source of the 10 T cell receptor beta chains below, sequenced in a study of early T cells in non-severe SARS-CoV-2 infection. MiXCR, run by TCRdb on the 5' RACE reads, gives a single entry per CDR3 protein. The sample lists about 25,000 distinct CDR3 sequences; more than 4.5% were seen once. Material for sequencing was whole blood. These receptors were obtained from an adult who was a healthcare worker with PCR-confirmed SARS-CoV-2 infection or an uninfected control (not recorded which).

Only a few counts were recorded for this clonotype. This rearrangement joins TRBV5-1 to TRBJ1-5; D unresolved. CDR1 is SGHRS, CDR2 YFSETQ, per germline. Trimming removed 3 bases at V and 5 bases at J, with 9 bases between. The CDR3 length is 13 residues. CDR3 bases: TGCGCCAGCAGCTGGGCAGGCGATCAGCCCCAGCATTTT. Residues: CASSWAGDQPQHF.

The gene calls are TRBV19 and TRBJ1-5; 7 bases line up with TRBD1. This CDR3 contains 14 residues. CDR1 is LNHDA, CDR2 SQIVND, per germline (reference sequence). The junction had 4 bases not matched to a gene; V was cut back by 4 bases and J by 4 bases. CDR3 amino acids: CASSKGQPNQPQHF. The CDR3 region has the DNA TGTGCCAGTAGTAAGGGACAGCCAAATCAGCCCCAGCATTTT.

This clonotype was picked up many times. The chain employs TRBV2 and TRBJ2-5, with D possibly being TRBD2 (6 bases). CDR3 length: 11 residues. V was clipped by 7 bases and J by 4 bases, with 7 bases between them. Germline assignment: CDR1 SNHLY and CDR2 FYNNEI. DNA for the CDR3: TGTGCCAGCAAGGGAGGAGAGACCCAGTACTTC. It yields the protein CASKGGETQYF.

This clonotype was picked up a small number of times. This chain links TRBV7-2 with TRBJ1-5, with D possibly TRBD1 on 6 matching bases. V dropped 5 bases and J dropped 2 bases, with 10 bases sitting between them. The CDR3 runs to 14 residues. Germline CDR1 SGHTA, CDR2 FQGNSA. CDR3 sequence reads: CASSPRTGNQPQHF. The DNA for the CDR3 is TGTGCCAGCAGCCCTCGGACAGGCAATCAGCCCCAGCATTTT.

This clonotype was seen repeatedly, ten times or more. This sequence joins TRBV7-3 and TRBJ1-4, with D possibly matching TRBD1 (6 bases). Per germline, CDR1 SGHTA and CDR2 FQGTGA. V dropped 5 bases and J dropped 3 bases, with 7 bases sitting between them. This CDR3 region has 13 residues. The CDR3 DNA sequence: TGTGCCAGCAGCCGGACAGCTAATGAAAAACTGTTTTTT. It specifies CASSRTANEKLFF.

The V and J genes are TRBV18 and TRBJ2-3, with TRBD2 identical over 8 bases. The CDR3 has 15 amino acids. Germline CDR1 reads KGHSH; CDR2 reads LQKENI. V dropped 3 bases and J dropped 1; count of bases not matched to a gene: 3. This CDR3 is CASSPRLACTDTQYF. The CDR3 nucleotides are TGTGCCAGCTCACCCAGACTAGCGTGCACAGATACGCAGTATTTT. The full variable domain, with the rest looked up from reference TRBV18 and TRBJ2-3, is NAGVMQNPRHLVRRRGQEARLRCSPMKGHSHVYWYRQLPEEGLKFMVYLQKENIIDESGMPKERFSAEFPKEGPSILRIQQVVRGDSAAYFCASSPRLACTDTQYFGPGTRLTVL.

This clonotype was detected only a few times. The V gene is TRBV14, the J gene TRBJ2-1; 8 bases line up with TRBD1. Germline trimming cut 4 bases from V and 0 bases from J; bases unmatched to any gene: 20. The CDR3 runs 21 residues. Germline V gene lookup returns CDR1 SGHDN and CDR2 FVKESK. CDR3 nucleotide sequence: TGTGCCAGCAGCCCGCGACGACAACTTCGGGACAGGCCGACCTCCTACAATGAGCAGTTCTTC. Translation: CASSPRRQLRDRPTSYNEQFF.

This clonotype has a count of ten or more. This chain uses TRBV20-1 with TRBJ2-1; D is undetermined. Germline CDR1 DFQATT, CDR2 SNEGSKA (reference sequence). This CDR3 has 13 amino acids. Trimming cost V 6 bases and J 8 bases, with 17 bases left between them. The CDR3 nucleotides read TGCAGTGCCGCTGAATTATATTTGGATGAGCAGTTCTTC. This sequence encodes CSAAELYLDEQFF.

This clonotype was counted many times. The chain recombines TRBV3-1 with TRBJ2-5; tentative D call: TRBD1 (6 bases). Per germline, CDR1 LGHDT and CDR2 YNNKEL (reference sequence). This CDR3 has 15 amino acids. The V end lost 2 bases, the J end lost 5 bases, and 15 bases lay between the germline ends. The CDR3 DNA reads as TGTGCCAGCAGCCAATTGCCCACAGGGCTGGAGACCCAGTACTTC. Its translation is CASSQLPTGLETQYF.

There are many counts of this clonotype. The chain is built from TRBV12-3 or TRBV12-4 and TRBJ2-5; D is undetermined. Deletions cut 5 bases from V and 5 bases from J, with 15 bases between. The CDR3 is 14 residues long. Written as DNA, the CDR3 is TGTGCCAGCAGTGTAGACGGCCCTGGCGAGACCCAGTACTTC. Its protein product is CASSVDGPGETQYF.